The entry below gives a single TCR beta chain sequence along with its context. Its antigen is currently unknown. The junction shows a germline mismatch at one end, possibly a read error. This sample is drawn from a study of beta chain features in type 1 diabetes. Points from the study as a whole: Patients' naive, central memory and regulatory TCRB repertoires appeared more alike than those of healthy donors.

The germline V gene has CDR1 SGHVS and CDR2 FNYEAQ. The CDR3 sequence is 15 residues long. Every bit of the isolated RNA underwent reverse transcription, so sequencing read expressed TCRB transcripts. Method: immunoSEQ multiplex PCR; TCRdb's copy keeps in-frame clones and lacks some. In the table there are 300,000 to 350,000 clones, 14% of which are singletons. This chain uses TRBV7-6 with TRBJ2-3, with 12 bases fitting TRBD2. The clonotype originates from a young man in good health. Material: central memory CD4+ T cells from blood. CDR3 sequence (DNA): TGTGCCAGCAGCCTAGCGGGAGGGGACACAGATACGCAGTATTTT. Translated: CASSLAGGDTDTQYF.